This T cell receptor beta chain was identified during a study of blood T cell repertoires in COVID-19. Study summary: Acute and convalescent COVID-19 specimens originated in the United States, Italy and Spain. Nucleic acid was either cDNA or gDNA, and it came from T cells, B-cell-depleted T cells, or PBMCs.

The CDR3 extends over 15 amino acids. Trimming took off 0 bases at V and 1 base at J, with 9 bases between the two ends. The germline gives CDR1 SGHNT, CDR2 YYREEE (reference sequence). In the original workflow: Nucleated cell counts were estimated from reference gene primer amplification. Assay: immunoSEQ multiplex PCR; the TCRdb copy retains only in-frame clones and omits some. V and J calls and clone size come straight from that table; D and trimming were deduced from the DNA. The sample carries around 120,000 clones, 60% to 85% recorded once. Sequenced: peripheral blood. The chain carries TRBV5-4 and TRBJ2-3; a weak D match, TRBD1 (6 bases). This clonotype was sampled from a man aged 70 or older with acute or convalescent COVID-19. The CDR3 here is CASSLAPGGTDTQYF. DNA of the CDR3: TGTGCCAGCAGCTTGGCCCCAGGGGGCACAGATACGCAGTATTTT. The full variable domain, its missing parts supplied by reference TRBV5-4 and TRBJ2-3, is ETGVTQSPTHLIKTRGQQVTLRCSSQSGHNTVSWYQQALGQGPQFIFQYYREEENGRGNFPPRFSGLQFPNYSSELNVNALELDDSALYLCASSLAPGGTDTQYFGPGTRLTVL.